Listed below are T cell receptor beta chains from one sample, sequenced in a study of T cells after yellow fever vaccination. TCRdb re-derived calls from the 5' RACE reads in MiXCR, one entry per CDR3 protein. The sample lists some 390,000 distinct CDR3 sequences; over 15% were seen once. Sample: PBMCs, taken before the yellow fever booster vaccination. The receptors come from a man younger than 30 who received the YFV17D yellow fever vaccine. Both conserved end residues are part of each CDR3. Each record gives: J gene, V gene, clone size, D gene, CDR3 DNA, CDR3 protein. D genes are given only for firm matches. Some rows mark clone size as missing; the rest say once, few, many or name a class of expanded clone.

>TRBJ2-5|TRBV6-1|few|TRBD2
TGTGCCAGCAGTGAAGCCCAGCGGGGGGGCCACGAGACCCAGTACTTC
CASSEAQRGGHETQYF
>TRBJ2-7|TRBV12-3/TRBV12-4|many|.
TGTGCCAGCAGTCCCCAGGGATACGAGCAGTACTTC
CASSPQGYEQYF
>TRBJ1-1|TRBV20-1|few|.
TGCAGTGCTAGAGATCTGTGGCTCACTGAAGCTTTCTTT
CSARDLWLTEAFF
>TRBJ2-5|TRBV10-3|many|TRBD2
TGTGCCATCAGTCCTCAGGGCGCAGGGAGGGAAGAGACCCAGTACTTC
CAISPQGAGREETQYF
>TRBJ2-2|TRBV20-1|.|.
TGCAGTGCTAGGGGGTCGGGGAGGACCGGGGAGCTGTTTTTT
CSARGSGRTGELFF
>TRBJ2-7|TRBV19|.|TRBD1
TGTGCCAGTAGCGGACAGGGCCACGAGCAGTACTTC
CASSGQGHEQYF
>TRBJ1-2|TRBV6-1|.|.
TGTGCCGCTCGGGGCTACACCTTC
CAARGYTF
>TRBJ1-5|TRBV29-1|few|.
TGCAGCCTGAGGCTGGGACAAGAGGAAAAGCCCCAGCATTTT
CSLRLGQEEKPQHF
>TRBJ1-6|TRBV5-1|.|TRBD1
TGCGCCAGCAGCCCCGGGACAGGTCTTTCACCCCTCCACTTT
CASSPGTGLSPLHF
>TRBJ2-1|TRBV29-1|.|TRBD1
TGCAGCGTTACCCGGACAGGGAGGAATGAGCAGTTCTTC
CSVTRTGRNEQFF
>TRBJ2-5|TRBV12-5|.|TRBD1
TGTGCTAGTGGTTTAGGGACAGGGGGTGTAGAGACCCAGTACTTC
CASGLGTGGVETQYF
>TRBJ1-6|TRBV7-8|.|.
TGTGCCAGCAGCGCAATGCAGGGGCCCACCCTCCACTTT
CASSAMQGPTLHF
>TRBJ2-3|TRBV20-1|.|TRBD1
TGCAGTGCCCAGATTGGGACAGGGCTTGCAGATACGCAGTATTTT
CSAQIGTGLADTQYF
>TRBJ2-2|TRBV20-1|.|.
TGCAGTGCTAGATTGGGGCGAGAGCTGTTTTTT
CSARLGRELFF
>TRBJ1-1|TRBV15|.|.
TGTGCCACCAGCAGAGATCTGAGGGAGAACACTGAAGCTTTCTTT
CATSRDLRENTEAFF
>TRBJ2-6|TRBV6-5|few|.
TGTGCCAGCAGTCACAGAGACGGAGGAGGGGCCAACGTCCTGACTTTC
CASSHRDGGGANVLTF
>TRBJ2-7|TRBV20-1|few|TRBD2
TGCAGTGCTAGAGAGGGCGGGGGGAACTACGAGCAGTACTTC
CSAREGGGNYEQYF
>TRBJ2-1|TRBV12-3/TRBV12-4|few|.
TGTGCCAGCAGTTTTACTCGCTACAATGAGCAGTTCTTC
CASSFTRYNEQFF
>TRBJ2-2|TRBV7-9|few|TRBD1
TGTGCCAGCAGCGGCAAACGACAGGGGGCAAACACCGGGGAGCTGTTTTTT
CASSGKRQGANTGELFF
>TRBJ1-1|TRBV6-5|few|.
TGTGCCAGCAGTTACGCGACAGTGGGCACTGAAGCTTTCTTT
CASSYATVGTEAFF
>TRBJ2-5|TRBV29-1|few|.
TGCAGCGTCCGGCTGAGACTACAAGAGACCCAGTACTTC
CSVRLRLQETQYF
>TRBJ2-5|TRBV6-2/TRBV6-3|many|.
TGTGCCAGCAGTCAGCCCCCTACGGAGACCCAGTACTTC
CASSQPPTETQYF
>TRBJ1-5|TRBV19|few|.
TGTGCCAGTAGTATGAGGGGGGACTTTAGCAATCAGCCCCAGCATTTT
CASSMRGDFSNQPQHF
>TRBJ2-3|TRBV6-5|.|.
TGTGCCAGCAGTTACACCTGGGGTACGCAGTATTTT
CASSYTWGTQYF
>TRBJ1-2|TRBV7-2|many|TRBD1
TGTGCCAGCAGCCGTCCGGGACAGGGGGTATATGGCTACACCTTC
CASSRPGQGVYGYTF
>TRBJ2-5|TRBV6-1|many|.
TGTGCCAGCAGTGGGGGCACAGGGATGGAGACCCAGTACTTC
CASSGGTGMETQYF
>TRBJ1-4|TRBV12-3/TRBV12-4|few|.
TGTGCCAGCAGTGGCTTAGGTTTGGGAGATGAAAAACTGTTTTTT
CASSGLGLGDEKLFF
>TRBJ1-2|TRBV7-2|.|TRBD1
TGTGCCAGCAGCCCTATAGACAGGGGTTCCTATGGCTACACCTTC
CASSPIDRGSYGYTF
>TRBJ2-1|TRBV4-2|many|TRBD2
TGTGCCAGCAGCCAAGATGGGACTAGCGGCTACAATGAGCAGTTCTTC
CASSQDGTSGYNEQFF
>TRBJ2-6|TRBV7-9|few|.
TGTGCCAGCATGCTATCTGGGGCCAACGTCCTGACTTTC
CASMLSGANVLTF
>TRBJ2-5|TRBV28|.|TRBD2
TGTGCCAGCAGTTGGGTGACAGCGGGGGCTGAGACCCAGTACTTC
CASSWVTAGAETQYF
>TRBJ2-4|TRBV7-2|.|TRBD2
TGTGCCAGCAGCCTCCCCGGTCGGGGGGAAAACATTCAGTACTTC
CASSLPGRGENIQYF
>TRBJ1-1|TRBV7-2|.|.
TGTGCCAGCAGCTTGGGTAGGGCCACTGAAGCTTTCTTT
CASSLGRATEAFF
>TRBJ2-7|TRBV4-1|few|.
TGCGCCAGCAGCCCCCGGGCCGTCCCCTACGAGCAGTACTTC
CASSPRAVPYEQYF
>TRBJ1-5|TRBV7-2|.|.
TGTGCCAGCAGCTTAATGGGGGGGGGCCCGGGTCAGCCCCAGCATTTT
CASSLMGGGPGQPQHF
>TRBJ2-2|TRBV3-1|few|.
TGTGCCAGCAGCCAAGGTTATGACACCGGGGAGCTGTTTTTT
CASSQGYDTGELFF
>TRBJ2-1|TRBV7-2|.|TRBD1
TGTGCCAGCAGTCTCGGACAGGGGTTGGATGAGCAGTTCTTC
CASSLGQGLDEQFF
>TRBJ1-1|TRBV10-3|many|.
TGTGCCTCCATCGGTAGGGCAGGGGACACTGAAGCTTTCTTT
CASIGRAGDTEAFF
>TRBJ2-3|TRBV9|.|TRBD1
TGTGCCAGCAGCCACGAGGGGGCCATCGTAGATACGCAGTATTTT
CASSHEGAIVDTQYF
>TRBJ2-3|TRBV24-1|.|TRBD1
TGTGACACCAGTGATTTGTCTGGGACAGGGCGAGATACGCAGTATTTT
CDTSDLSGTGRDTQYF
>TRBJ2-3|TRBV4-3|.|.
TGCGCCAGCAGCCCAGAAAGCACAGATACGCAGTATTTT
CASSPESTDTQYF
>TRBJ2-5|TRBV20-1|.|TRBD2
TGCAGTGCTAGGGGAGGGGCGGGGGGCGGAGAGACCCAGTACTTC
CSARGGAGGGETQYF
>TRBJ1-6|TRBV28|few|.
TGTGCCAGTGAGCTTGGGGGTCAAAATTCACCCCTCCACTTT
CASELGGQNSPLHF
>TRBJ1-5|TRBV12-3/TRBV12-4|.|.
TGTGCCAGCAGTTTCCAGCAACAGCCCCAGCATTTT
CASSFQQQPQHF
>TRBJ1-2|TRBV20-1|.|TRBD1
TGCAGTGCTAGGACAGGGGAGAACTATGGCTACACCTTC
CSARTGENYGYTF
>TRBJ2-1|TRBV27|many|TRBD1
TGTGCCAGCAGTACCCCAAGCAGGGGGTCCCCCTACAATGAGCAGTTCTTC
CASSTPSRGSPYNEQFF
>TRBJ1-1|TRBV12-3/TRBV12-4|.|TRBD1
TGTGCCAGCAGCCAAGCCGGGACAGTTTTGAACACTGAAGCTTTCTTT
CASSQAGTVLNTEAFF
>TRBJ2-6|TRBV24-1|few|.
TGTGCCACCAGTGTCGTTCGAACCCCTGGGGCCAACGTCCTGACTTTC
CATSVVRTPGANVLTF
>TRBJ2-2|TRBV28|.|TRBD2
TGTGCCATCTCTACACTGGCGGGGGGCGCCGGGGAGCTGTTTTTT
CAISTLAGGAGELFF
>TRBJ1-6|TRBV4-3|.|.
TGCGCCAGCAGCCAACCAACGGGACGGGGCTATAATTCACCCCTCCACTTT
CASSQPTGRGYNSPLHF
>TRBJ1-4|TRBV11-2|.|TRBD1
TGTGCCAGCAGCAGTGGGCGCAGGGGGCCAACTAATGAAAAACTGTTTTTT
CASSSGRRGPTNEKLFF
>TRBJ2-1|TRBV12-3/TRBV12-4|.|TRBD2
TGTGCCAGCAGTGGGAGGGTCAGCTCCTACAATGAGCAGTTCTTC
CASSGRVSSYNEQFF
>TRBJ1-1|TRBV12-3/TRBV12-4|few|.
TGTGCCAGCAGCCTTTGGACAGCTCACACTGAAGCTTTCTTT
CASSLWTAHTEAFF
>TRBJ2-5|TRBV5-6|few|TRBD1
TGTGCCAGCAGCCCGGCGGGGACAGGGATAGAGACCCAGTACTTC
CASSPAGTGIETQYF
>TRBJ1-1|TRBV29-1|few|.
TGCAGCGTTGTAGGGTCTGAAGCTTTCTTT
CSVVGSEAFF